A selection of T cell receptor beta chains follows, all from one sample in a study of control samples from healthy donors and cancer patients. Data came from immunoSEQ multiplex PCR; TCRdb stores just in-frame clones and leaves some out. The data contain 100,000 or so clones, roughly nine tenths of them singletons. The sequencing sample was made of blood. The receptors were gathered from a young woman in good health. Each CDR3 is given with its conserved first and last residue. Fields, in order: J gene, D gene, V gene, CDR3 protein. D genes are given only for firm matches.

>TRBJ2-3|NA|TRBV19
CASSLGGGTDTQYF
>TRBJ1-1|NA|TRBV3-1/TRBV3-2
CASRPGARTEAFF
>TRBJ1-2|TRBD1|TRBV6-5
CASSELGQFNYGYTF
>TRBJ1-1|NA|TRBV5-1
CASSLMRDGDTEAFF
>TRBJ2-3|NA|TRBV15
CATSRGSTDTQYF
>TRBJ1-5|NA|TRBV9
CASSQNSNQPQHF
>TRBJ1-5|NA|TRBV6-6
CASSHYNSNQPQHF
>TRBJ1-1|NA|TRBV19
CASSANFDTEAFF
>TRBJ1-6|NA|TRBV7-9
CASSFPNSPLHF
>TRBJ2-2|NA|TRBV7-2
CASSRDFSTGELFF
>TRBJ1-1|TRBD1|TRBV5-6
CASSSRDRATEAFF
>TRBJ1-4|NA|TRBV3-1/TRBV3-2
CASSHRGAGGKLFF
>TRBJ2-7|TRBD2|TRBV10-1
CASSAGGTPWEQYF
>TRBJ1-1|NA|TRBV24-1
CATSDLEGQLGEAFF
>TRBJ2-7|NA|TRBV5-1
CASRMGSGFEQYF
>TRBJ1-5|NA|TRBV19
CASSSRGQPQHF
>TRBJ1-2|TRBD1|TRBV6-5
CASSRQGGGYTF
>TRBJ1-5|NA|TRBV30
CAWSDELWGAKPQHF
>TRBJ1-1|NA|TRBV4-2
CASSRGEMNTEAFF
>TRBJ2-7|TRBD1|TRBV10-3
CAISDGQGARDEQYF
>TRBJ2-7|NA|TRBV3-1/TRBV3-2
CASSQLESGEQYF
>TRBJ1-1|NA|TRBV19
CASSIFDTEAFF
>TRBJ1-3|NA|TRBV18
CASSEGISGNTIYF
>TRBJ1-1|NA|TRBV15
CATSGDGRNTEAFF
>TRBJ1-3|NA|TRBV6-5
CASKPRDDSGNTIYF
>TRBJ2-7|NA|TRBV6-5
CASSYSGQSLRSEQYF
>TRBJ2-2|NA|TRBV5-1
CASSLGMGGRTGELFF
>TRBJ1-2|NA|TRBV6-2/TRBV6-3
CASSYDRRRRETF
>TRBJ2-7|TRBD2|TRBV18
CASSISGGSLEQYF
>TRBJ2-5|TRBD2|TRBV5-1
CASSLTSGSGETQYF
>TRBJ1-4|NA|TRBV15
CATSRGPPGTSNEKLFF
>TRBJ2-1|NA|TRBV5-1
CASSSIPQTAYNEQFF
>TRBJ2-1|TRBD2|TRBV6-5
CASKTGTSGYNEQFF
>TRBJ2-7|TRBD1|TRBV5-4
CASSLGTGTGTYEQYF
>TRBJ2-5|NA|TRBV5-1
CASSPAGEDAETQYF
>TRBJ1-2|NA|TRBV6-1
CASSETEYYGYTF
>TRBJ1-5|NA|TRBV9
CASSVGGVSNQPQHF
>TRBJ1-5|NA|TRBV30
CAWSVVAGNQPQHF
>TRBJ2-7|NA|TRBV5-1
CASSPGTYEQYF
>TRBJ2-7|NA|TRBV11-2
CASSQGAAYEQYF
>TRBJ2-7|TRBD2|TRBV6-2/TRBV6-3
CASSYTGGYEQYF
>TRBJ1-2|TRBD1|TRBV5-6
CASRPGGAYGYTF
>TRBJ2-1|NA|TRBV6-5
CASRRGPRDEQFF
>TRBJ2-2|NA|TRBV11-2
CASSLELLGGTANTGELFF
>TRBJ1-2|NA|TRBV19
CASSIQTGTAFGYTF
>TRBJ1-2|NA|TRBV29-1
CSVVNGEGGYTF